Reported below is one TCR beta chain. This sample stems from a study of T-cell reconstitution after alpha-beta-depleted transplantation in children. Germline V lookup: CDR1 SGHRS, CDR2 YFSETQ. With 1 base removed from V and 8 bases from J, the gap between germline ends came to 12 bases. The CDR3 has 14 amino acids. Using unique molecular identifiers, the investigators prepared the TCRbeta library. One entry per CDR3 protein, called by TCRdb with MiXCR from the PCR reads. The table shows about 24,000 distinct CDR3 sequences, with roughly a tenth occurring only once. The source is a human donor who donated a stem cell graft to a child with chronic granulomatous disease. The material was PBMCs from the stem cell graft donor, obtained from the stem cell graft. The chain carries TRBV5-1 and TRBJ1-4; D not resolved. The CDR3 region is CASSLSGISEKLFF. The DNA of the CDR3 is TGCGCCAGCAGCTTGTCCGGGATTAGCGAAAAACTGTTTTTT.